This T cell receptor beta chain was documented in a study of T cell changes during pregnancy in multiple sclerosis. Using immunoSEQ multiplex PCR, the repertoire was profiled, and TCRdb retains in-frame clones only, with some absent. The table lists over 35,000 clones, more than 85% of them singletons, with 10% to 15% in the top ten. The CDR3 spans 14 residues. Trimming removed 3 bases at V and 1 base at J, with 10 bases between. From germline, CDR1 is MNHEY and CDR2 SMNVEV (reference sequence). This clone was seen once. The TCR comes from a female donor with multiple sclerosis, enrolled in a pregnancy study. The chain has TRBV27 and TRBJ2-7; D possibly corresponds to TRBD1 (6 bases). The sequencing used CD8+ T cells from peripheral blood mononuclear cells, collected in the first trimester of pregnancy. The CDR3 bases are TGTGCCAGCAGTTTTTACAGGGAATCCTACGAGCAGTACTTC. Protein product: CASSFYRESYEQYF.